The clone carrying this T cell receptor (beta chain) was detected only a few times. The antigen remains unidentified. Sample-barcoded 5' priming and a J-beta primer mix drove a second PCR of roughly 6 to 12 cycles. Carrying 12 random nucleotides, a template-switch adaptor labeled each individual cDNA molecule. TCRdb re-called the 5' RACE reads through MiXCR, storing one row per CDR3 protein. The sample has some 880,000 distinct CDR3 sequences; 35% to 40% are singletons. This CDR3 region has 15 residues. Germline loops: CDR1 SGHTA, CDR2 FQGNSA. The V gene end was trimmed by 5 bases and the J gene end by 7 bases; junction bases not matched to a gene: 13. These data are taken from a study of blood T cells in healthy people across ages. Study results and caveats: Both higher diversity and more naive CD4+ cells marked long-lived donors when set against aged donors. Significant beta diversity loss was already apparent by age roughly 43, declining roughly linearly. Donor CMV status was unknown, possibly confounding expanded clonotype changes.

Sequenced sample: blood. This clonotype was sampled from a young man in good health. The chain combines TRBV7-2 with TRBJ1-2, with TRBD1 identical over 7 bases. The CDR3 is CASSVQQGPGGGYTF. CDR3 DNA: TGTGCCAGCAGCGTCCAACAGGGGCCAGGAGGTGGCTACACCTTC.